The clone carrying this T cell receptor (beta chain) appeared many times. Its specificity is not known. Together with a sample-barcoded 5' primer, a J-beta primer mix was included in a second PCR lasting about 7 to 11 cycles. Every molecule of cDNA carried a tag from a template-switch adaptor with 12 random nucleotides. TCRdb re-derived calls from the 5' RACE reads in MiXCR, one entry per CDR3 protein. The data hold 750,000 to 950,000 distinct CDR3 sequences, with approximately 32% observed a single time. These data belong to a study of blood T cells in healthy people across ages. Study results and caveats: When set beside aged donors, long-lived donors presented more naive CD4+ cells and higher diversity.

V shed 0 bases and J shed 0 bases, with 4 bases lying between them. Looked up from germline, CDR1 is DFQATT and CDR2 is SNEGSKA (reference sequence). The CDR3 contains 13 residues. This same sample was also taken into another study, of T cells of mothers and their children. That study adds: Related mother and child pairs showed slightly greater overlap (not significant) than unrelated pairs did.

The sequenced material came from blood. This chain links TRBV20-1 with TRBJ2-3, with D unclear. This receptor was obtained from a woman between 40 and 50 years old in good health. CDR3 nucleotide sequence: TGCAGTGCTAGAGATGAGAGCACAGATACGCAGTATTTT. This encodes CSARDESTDTQYF.